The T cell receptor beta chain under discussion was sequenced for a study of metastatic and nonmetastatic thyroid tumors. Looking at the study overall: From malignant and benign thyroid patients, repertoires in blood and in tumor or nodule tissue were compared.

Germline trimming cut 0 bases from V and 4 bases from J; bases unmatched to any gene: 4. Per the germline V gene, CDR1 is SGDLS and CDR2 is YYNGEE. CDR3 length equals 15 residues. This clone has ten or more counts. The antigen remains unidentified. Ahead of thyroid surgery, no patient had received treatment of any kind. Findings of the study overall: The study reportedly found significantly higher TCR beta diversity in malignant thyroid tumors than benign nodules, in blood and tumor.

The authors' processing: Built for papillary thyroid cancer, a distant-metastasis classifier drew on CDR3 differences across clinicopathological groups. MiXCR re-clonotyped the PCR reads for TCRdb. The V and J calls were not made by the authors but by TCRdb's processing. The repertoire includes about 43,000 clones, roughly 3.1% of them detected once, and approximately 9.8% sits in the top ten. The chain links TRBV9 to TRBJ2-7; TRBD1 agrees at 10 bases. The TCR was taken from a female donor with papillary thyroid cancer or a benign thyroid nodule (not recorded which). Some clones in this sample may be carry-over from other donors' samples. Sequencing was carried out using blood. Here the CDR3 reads CASSVAEDRGYEQYF. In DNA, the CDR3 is TGTGCCAGCAGCGTAGCCGAGGACAGGGGGTACGAGCAGTACTTC. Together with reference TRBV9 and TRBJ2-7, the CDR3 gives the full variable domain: DSGVTQTPKHLITATGQRVTLRCSPRSGDLSVYWYQQSLDQGLQFLIQYYNGEERAKGNILERFSAQQFPDLHSELNLSSLELGDSALYFCASSVAEDRGYEQYFGPGTRLTVT.